One T cell receptor beta chain is described in this entry. Under the authors' procedure: Using reference gene primer amplification, nucleated cell counts were estimated. Profiled with immunoSEQ multiplex PCR; TCRdb holds only in-frame clones, not every one. V and J calls plus clone size are reproduced from that table; the DNA served to infer D and trimming. The data contain some 76,000 clones, roughly 80% of them singletons. Germline V CDR1 and CDR2: LNHDA, SQIVND (reference sequence). The CDR3 totals 12 residues. Trimming took off 7 bases at V and 9 bases at J, with 10 bases between the two ends. The sample belongs to a study of blood T cell repertoires in COVID-19. Study-level information: T cells, B-cell-depleted T cells, or PBMCs supplied cDNA or gDNA.

The V gene is TRBV19, the J gene TRBJ1-6, with D perhaps TRBD1 (6 bases). Specimen: peripheral blood. This clonotype was sampled from a woman aged 55 to 70 with acute or convalescent COVID-19. The CDR3 region has the DNA TGTGCCAGTACAGGGGTGGGTTCACCCCTCCACTTT. It yields the protein CASTGVGSPLHF.